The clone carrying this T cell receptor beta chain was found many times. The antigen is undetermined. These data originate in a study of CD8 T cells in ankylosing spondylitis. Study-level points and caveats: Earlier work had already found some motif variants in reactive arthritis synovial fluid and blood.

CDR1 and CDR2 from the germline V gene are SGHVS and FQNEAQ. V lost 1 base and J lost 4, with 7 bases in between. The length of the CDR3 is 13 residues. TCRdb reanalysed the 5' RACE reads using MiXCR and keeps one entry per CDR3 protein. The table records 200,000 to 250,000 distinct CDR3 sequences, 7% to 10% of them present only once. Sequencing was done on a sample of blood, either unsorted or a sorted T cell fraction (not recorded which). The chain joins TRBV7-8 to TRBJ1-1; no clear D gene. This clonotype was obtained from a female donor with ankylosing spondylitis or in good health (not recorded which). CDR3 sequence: CASSLGLGTEAFF. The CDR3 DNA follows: TGTGCCAGCAGCTTAGGGTTGGGCACTGAAGCTTTCTTT.